These 2 T cell receptor beta chains share one sample of origin, sequenced in a study of brain T cells in children with intractable seizures. Profiling relied on immunoSEQ multiplex PCR, and the TCRdb table lists in-frame clones only, not all of them. The repertoire holds roughly 110,000 clones, with 85% to 95% as singletons. The sequences come from peripheral blood, collected at surgery. These receptors all come from a boy younger than two with hemimegalencephaly and intractable seizures.

The J gene is TRBJ2-7, the V gene TRBV7-2; D is possibly TRBD2 (5 bases). The length of the CDR3 is 14 residues. V dropped 1 base and J dropped 0 bases, with 7 bases sitting between them. Germline CDR1 and CDR2: SGHTA and FQGNSA. The CDR3 is CASSLGRVSYEQYF. Here the CDR3 DNA reads TGTGCCAGCAGCTTAGGGCGGGTCTCCTACGAGCAGTACTTC. The variable domain in full, with the rest retrieved from reference TRBV7-2 and TRBJ2-7, is GAGVSQSPSNKVTEKGKDVELRCDPISGHTALYWYRQSLGQGLEFLIYFQGNSAPDKSGLPSDRFSAERTGGSVSTLTIQRTQQEDSAVYLCASSLGRVSYEQYFGPGTRLTVT.

The rearrangement links TRBV6-5 to TRBJ2-3; D is ambiguous. The V gene lost 2 bases and the J gene lost 5 bases, with 5 bases spanning the gap. Germline V gene sequence: CDR1 MNHEY, CDR2 SVGAGI. The CDR3 has 12 residues. This CDR3 reads CASSYPGDTQYF. The DNA of the CDR3 is TGTGCCAGCAGTTACCCAGGAGATACGCAGTATTTT.